This T cell receptor (beta chain) emerged from a study of shared clonotypes between healthy human individuals (dated by TCRdb to 2018 to 2021). Regarding the research as a whole: A couple of women and a few men aged 18 to 49 years were included in the cohort. Per donor, three plates each were used for CD4 naive and CD4 memory, two for CD8 naive, and one for CD8 memory. To estimate repertoire size and how much clonotype sharing occurs between individuals, the study deeply sequenced the blood TCR repertoires of about five healthy adults. Different laboratories and diverse techniques were used to prepare libraries and sequence TCR repertoires, to increase sequencing depth and limit assay-specific biases. Between about 0.8 and 9 billion PBMCs per donor were obtained by leukapheresis.

Overall study outcomes, separate from this receptor: Based on pairwise subsampling, the degree of clonotype sharing among donors was expected to be affected by sequencing depth. Incomplete sequencing was indicated by rarefaction of sorted-subset datasets, despite the large sequencing depth. Sharing across a few donors was observed for around 5% of naive CD4, less than 4% of naive CD8, 2.3% of memory CD4, and 0.4% of memory CD8 clonotypes. Because the study included only a small number of donors, the genetic and exposure-history diversity represented was limited. Higher generation probabilities were observed for clonotypes shared by all four sorted-subset donors than for non-shared clonotypes. Naive subsets generally had larger estimated clonotype richness than memory subsets. Only blood was sampled, and tissue TCR repertoires likely differ from those in blood.

From a lookup of the germline V gene, CDR1 and CDR2 are LGHNA and YNFKEQ. Trimming accounts for 4 bases at V and 2 bases at J, while the number of junction bases matched to no gene is 14. The CDR3 runs 18 amino acids, cysteine and phenylalanine included. The kept DNA is CDR3 alone, 54 bases in frame from the first base. Healthy HIV-negative adults with no recently reported acute infections or vaccinations were included as donors. Only Caucasian adults living in Nashville, Tennessee, USA were represented among the donors. CD8 memory samples combined magnetically selected CD45RO+ cells with CCR7-negative CD45RA+ effector memory (TemRA) cells. Blood was collected by leukapheresis, and PBMCs were isolated by Ficoll-Histopaque density gradient centrifugation and then cryopreserved in liquid nitrogen vapor phase. Purity and quantity of every magnetically sorted T cell population were checked by analytical flow cytometry. Genomic DNA was isolated from every sorted fraction and measured by UV absorbance on a Nanodrop 2000c.

TCR CDR3 regions were amplified from genomic DNA by multiplex PCR using the deep immunoSEQ assay. Extracted genomic DNA from each cell subset was spread evenly across all wells of several immunoSEQ 96-well plates, with each plate serving as a replicate. For sorted subsets, about 200 ng genomic DNA, equal to tens of thousands of T cell genomes, was loaded into each replicate PCR. Purified libraries were measured with a Qubit 3.0 fluorometer, size-checked on a Bioanalyzer 2100, and measured again with the KAPA Library Quantification kit. Every immunoSEQ 96-well plate was sequenced on a dedicated single-read 150-cycle Illumina NextSeq 550 flow cell. The study's own analysis went as follows. Because the immunoSEQ output included only junctional sequences and no quality scores, the filtering could not be the same as the filtering used for full-length reads. Sequences were annotated with PyIR, a Python wrapper for IgBLAST v1.9, and V/J genes and CDR3 were assigned using IMGT germline references. Reads with weak V/J assignments (E-value above 1e-6), missing CDR3, stop codons, out-of-frame junctions, or ambiguous translated residues were removed. V3J clonotypes were defined by identical inferred V gene, J gene, and CDR3 amino acid sequence. The percentage overlap between two repertoires was calculated by dividing the number of shared unique clonotypes by the size of the smaller repertoire. Richness of each repertoire was evaluated using RTK rarefaction, the Chao1 estimator, and Recon v2.1 estimates of unobserved clonotypes. OLGA was used to compute generation probabilities for all TCRbeta clonotypes that the gDNA method yielded from several donors. TCRdb limited this immuneACCESS table to in-frame rearrangements with V and J called. A share of clones is missing; checked studies link under half to unresolved V genes, and the rest is unexplained. V and J calls and clone size follow that table, whereas D and trimming were derived from the DNA. The sample table contains some 700,000 clones; only one count was recorded for 90% of them. About a third of the sample is held by the ten biggest clonotypes.

On this clone itself: The antigen it recognizes is unknown. No base quality information exists; no much larger clone differs at one position.

The chain links TRBV4-2 with TRBJ1-5, and TRBD1 matches 7 of the central bases. This TCR was recovered from a man between 18 and 35 years old in good health. Some clones in this sample may be carry-over from other donors' samples. Sequencing input: memory CD8+ T cells from PBMCs. The cell subset or site label corresponds to: CD45RO+ cells pooled with CCR7-negative TemRA cells. The DNA is as follows: TGTGCCAGCAGCCTCTGGGCAGGGGGGGAAGGGGGCAATCAGCCCCAGCATTTT. Its translation is CASSLWAGGEGGNQPQHF.